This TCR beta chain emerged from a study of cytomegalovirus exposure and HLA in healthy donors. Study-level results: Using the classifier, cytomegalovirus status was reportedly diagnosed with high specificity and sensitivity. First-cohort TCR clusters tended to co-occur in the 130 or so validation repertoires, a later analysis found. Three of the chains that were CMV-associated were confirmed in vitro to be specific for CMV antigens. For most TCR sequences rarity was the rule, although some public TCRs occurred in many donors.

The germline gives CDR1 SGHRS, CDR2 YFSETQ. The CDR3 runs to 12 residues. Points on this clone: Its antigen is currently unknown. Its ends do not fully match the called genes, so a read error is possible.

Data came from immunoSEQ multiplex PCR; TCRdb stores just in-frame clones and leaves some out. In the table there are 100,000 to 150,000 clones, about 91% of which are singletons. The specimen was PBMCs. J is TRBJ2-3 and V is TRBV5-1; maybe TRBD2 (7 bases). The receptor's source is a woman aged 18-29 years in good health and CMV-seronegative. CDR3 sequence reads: CASRFWGGDLYF. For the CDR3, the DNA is TGCGCCAGCCGCTTCTGGGGGGGCGATTTGTATTTT. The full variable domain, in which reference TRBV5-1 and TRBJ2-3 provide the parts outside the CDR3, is KAGVTQTPRYLIKTRGQQVTLSCSPISGHRSVSWYQQTPGQGLQFLFEYFSETQRNKGNFPGRFSGRQFSNSRSEMNVSTLELGDSALYLCASRFWGGDLYFGPGTRLTVL.